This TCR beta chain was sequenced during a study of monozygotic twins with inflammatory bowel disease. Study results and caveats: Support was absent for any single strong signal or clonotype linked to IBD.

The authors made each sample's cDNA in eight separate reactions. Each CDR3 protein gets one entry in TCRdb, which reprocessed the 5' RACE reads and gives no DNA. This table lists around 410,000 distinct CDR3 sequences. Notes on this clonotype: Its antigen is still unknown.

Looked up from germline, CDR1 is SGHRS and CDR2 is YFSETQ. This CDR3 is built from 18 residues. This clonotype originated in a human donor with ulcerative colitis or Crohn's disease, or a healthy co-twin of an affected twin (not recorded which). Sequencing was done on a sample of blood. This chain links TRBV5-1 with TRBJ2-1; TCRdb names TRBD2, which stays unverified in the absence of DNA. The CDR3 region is CASSLSSSGLVGAGEQFF.